This T cell receptor (beta chain) stems from a study of blood T cell repertoires in COVID-19 (dated by TCRdb to 2018 to 2021). At the level of the whole study: Samples from collaborators originated in the United States, Italy and Spain and spanned both the acute and convalescent phases of COVID-19. Samples were obtained from the ongoing ImmuneRACE study (first 160 participants) and from over 1,000 subjects provided by 6 global collaborators. The material from the prospective study consisted of cDNA or gDNA derived from T cells, B-cell-depleted T cells, or PBMCs. Nearly every sample came with metadata listing a de-identified subject ID, COVID-19 status, age in years and sex. Where available, HLA class I and class II types were obtained from metadata supplied by the sample provider rather than from assay-based typing. The repertoires were made available in a free public database intended to serve as a resource for research on the immune response to SARS-CoV-2. The dataset comprised deeply sampled blood TCRbeta repertoires from subjects exposed to, actively infected with, or recovered from COVID-19. The study at large found these results: Clinical and demographic metadata were provided uncurated, with the amount varying by source and participant.

Concerning this clone itself: Its antigen is still unknown. No much larger clonotype is one base removed from it; base qualities were not supplied.

In Seattle, one collaborating source enrolled patients while the infection was active and tracked those patients longitudinally over the course of disease. Each collaborating institution followed its own protocols to collect whole blood in K2EDTA tubes. For TCRbeta analysis, collaborator samples were shipped as frozen whole blood, as isolated PBMCs, or as DNA extracted from either sample type. TCRbeta CDR3 regions were amplified from genomic DNA using the immunoSEQ Assay, a bias-controlled multiplex PCR. The paper's data handling went like this. The number of nucleated cells in each sample was estimated by amplification of reference gene primers within the assay. Sequence reads were collapsed and filtered to measure the absolute abundance of every unique TCRbeta CDR3 rearrangement. For each sample, productive Simpson clonality was calculated as the square root of Simpson's diversity index across productive rearrangements. What TCRdb holds here is the immuneACCESS table cut down to in-frame rearrangements. Part of the clones is not present; checked against another copy, under half of the missing clones reflect an unresolved V gene, and the others are unexplained. For V, J and clone size, that table is used; D and trimming come from the DNA. The table for this sample lists just over 350,000 clones; approximately 86% of them were counted only once. Clones ranked in the top ten supply roughly 7.2% of the sample.

Counted from cysteine to phenylalanine, this CDR3 has 15 amino acids. The retained sequence is limited to the CDR3, 45 bases, with the frame set at the first base. Taken from the germline V gene, the CDR1 and CDR2 loops are KGHSH and LQKENI. Cut back by 0 bases and 6 bases, the V and J ends lie 12 bases apart. The receptor comes from a woman aged 55-69 years with COVID-19, enrolled during active disease. Sequencing was carried out using peripheral blood. This receptor chain uses TRBV18 and TRBJ1-5; D gene: possibly TRBD1, on 6 matching bases. DNA sequence: TGTGCCAGCTCACCACCGCAACAGGGTGGTCAGCCCCAGCATTTT. Its translation reads: CASSPPQQGGQPQHF.